This T cell receptor beta chain was captured in a study of T cell responses to AZD1222 COVID-19 vaccine (dated by TCRdb to about 2021). Broadly, across the study: Because spike-specific TCR depth and breadth did not differ between the two schedules, AZD1222 recipients who got a second dose at roughly 4 weeks were pooled with those who got a second dose at roughly 12 weeks. TCR sequencing was performed for about 240 trial participants, of whom about 200 were given two doses of AZD1222 and some 25 were given two doses of MenACWY control vaccine. Trial participants were enrolled by age into 18-55, 56-69 and 70-plus year subgroups, with roughly 160, 29 and 62 TCR-sequenced participants respectively. What the authors observed across the whole study: Conclusions about previously exposed vaccinees are limited, since just five or six AZD1222 recipients were seropositive for SARS-CoV-2 at baseline. The 56-69-year group was small, and its depth increase did not reach significance, likely because of low power. CD4 TCRs associated with the vaccine covered the entire spike protein, and the dominant responses were in regions 160-218 and 743-854. Participants were mostly white British and included more females than males, and it was suggested by the authors that clonal diversity may have been underestimated. Epitopes outside the regions mutated in the B.1.351 and B.1.1.7 variants were reportedly recognized by nearly half of the unique spike-specific TCRs. No day 14 peak-response samples were available, so repertoires were characterized only after the peak T cell response. A significant rise in spike-specific TCR breadth and depth was observed after two AZD1222 doses relative to day 0 and relative to MenACWY recipients.

The CDR3 regions of human TCRbeta chains were subjected to immunosequencing. The published analysis was carried out like this. Repertoire TCRs were checked for matches against a reference library of SARS-CoV-2-specific TCRs that had been generated using the MIRA antigen-specificity platform. Breadth meant the fraction of unique TCRs that were SARS-CoV-2-associated, whereas depth meant the fraction of total T cells that were SARS-CoV-2-associated. Using the MIRA data, each spike-specific TCR was mapped to the spike region that the TCR reacts to and placed in a CD4 or CD8 class. Log10-transformed breadth and depth values were compared by one-way ANOVA with Sidak's multiple comparisons tests. The clones in this table, taken by TCRdb from immuneACCESS, are in-frame only. Not every clone is retained; where verified, under half of the shortfall comes from an unresolved V gene, and the cause of the rest is unknown. The V and J calls and clone size come from that table; D and trimming were worked out from the DNA. The sample contains about 140,000 clones, 75% to 90% of them found a single time. About 4.5% of the sample is taken by the ten largest.

From the cysteine through the phenylalanine, the CDR3 covers 16 amino acids. CDR3 DNA is the only sequence kept; it has 48 bases, read in frame from the first base. The germline V end is reduced by 5 bases and the J end by 8 bases; junction bases left unmatched: 16. The germline V gene encodes CDR1 PRHDT and CDR2 FYEKMQ (reference sequence). What the time point label conveys for this sample: baseline before first vaccination. The vaccinee samples were drawn from two UK trials, COV001 and COV002, one of which was a single-blind randomized controlled phase 2/3 trial testing AZD1222 (ChAdOx1 nCoV-19) in healthy adults. For TCRbeta chain sequencing, PBMC samples from trial participants were taken at day 0 and at day 28 after the second dose. As for this clone: The target of this receptor is not known. Base qualities were left out, and no much larger clone turns up one base away.

The starting material was peripheral blood, obtained on day 0 of AZD1222 vaccination. Rearrangement joined TRBV13 to TRBJ1-2; 8 middle bases align to TRBD1. The clonotype originates from an adult in good health. The CDR3 region: CASSQTRQGNPRGYTF. The sequenced DNA: TGTGCCAGCAGCCAAACCAGACAGGGGAACCCAAGGGGCTACACCTTC.